This T cell receptor (beta chain) is from a study of cytomegalovirus exposure and HLA in healthy donors listed by TCRdb under 2017. About the study as a whole: An earlier analysis of several hundred of the donors reported about 280 Gb of sequence data and 95 million to 140 million unique TCR beta sequences obtained from around 170 million T cells. Along with the approximately 670-subject first cohort, a separate validation cohort of approximately 110 different subjects was used. An early release that covered approximately 600 HLA-typed donors contained about 300 gigabases of sequencing data and some 87 million unique TCR sequences. Rather than drawing on any new phenotypic data, the later analysis identified candidate immune exposures from TCR beta sequences and the way those sequences occurred across donors. HLA typing included class I and class II loci at four-digit resolution. The study profiled the T cell repertoires of 500 to 800 subjects by immunosequencing and related them to cytomegalovirus serostatus. To predict cytomegalovirus infection status, the study brought together high-throughput TCR immunosequencing, statistical association of individual TCRs with disease status, and machine learning. Among some 400 genotyped donors of the cohort, an average of approximately 240,000 unique TCR beta nucleotide sequences was sequenced per donor, of which roughly 18% were non-productive. The study aimed to test whether signatures of past pathogen exposure could be identified by cataloging public T cell receptors. A later genetic analysis took genome-wide SNP genotypes for 398 of the 666 donors and used that subset as a discovery cohort. Because of strong linkage in the cohort, roughly five DR-DQ haplotypes were treated as single units for association and clustering. In a later analysis, previously published TCR beta repertoires from about 670 donors were re-analyzed and high-resolution HLA genotyping was added so that TCR occurrence patterns could be studied. All discovery cohort repertoires had been generated using a single sequencing platform. The genetic ancestry cluster associated with self-reported Caucasian donors included 70% to 85% of the 350 to 500 genotyped donors. Typing coverage differed by locus: A, B, C, DRB1 and DQB1 were typed in roughly 620-640 donors, DQA1 in 500 to 550, DPA1 in some 570, and DPB1 in roughly 450. In an earlier analysis of more than 550 of the donors, high-throughput TCR beta sequencing was used to judge whether each TCR beta V gene segment behaved as functional or pseudogenic. Donor age, sex, ethnicity and CMV serostatus were collected together with the repertoire data. Findings and caveats that apply to the study as a whole: A later genetic analysis associated a missense DCLRE1C variant with V-gene and J-gene trimming of TCR beta chains, and an independent cohort replicated the association. A later genetic analysis reported fewer N-insertions in productive TCRs among donors in an Asian-associated ancestry cluster than the 666-donor mean. At a false discovery rate of 0.05, a later analysis linked 16,951 TCR beta sequences to specific HLA alleles. Some IMGT-functional V segments, including TRBV6-2 and TRBV6-3, could not be distinguished by the 87-base-pair reads and were therefore excluded. Most CMV-associated TCR beta chains appeared to be HLA-restricted in a later analysis, and the HLA associations seemed to be driven largely by CMV exposure. Correlated functional status among segregating V segments might reflect linkage disequilibrium, but an unknown experimental factor could not be ruled out. In this cohort, only TCR beta chains were sequenced, and detectable features were limited by the absence of alpha or paired-chain data. Cytomegalovirus status was reported to be diagnosed by the classifier with high specificity and sensitivity in both the original and validation cohorts. In an earlier analysis of some 540 of the donors, most TCR beta V segments appeared in productive rearrangements about 87% or about 30% of the time, broadly matching IMGT annotations. A further reported finding was that TCR beta sequences accurately predicted the HLA-A and HLA-B alleles for most subjects in the first cohort. A group of highly shared sequence variants was considered likely to be a technical artifact of the sequencing pipeline. The earlier analysis of about 600 of the donors excluded seventeen rarely observed V segments, including chromosome 9 orphons, because counts were too low. The only immune exposure information available for the cohort was CMV serostatus. Compared with equally common non-associated chains, HLA-associated TCR beta chains in a later analysis were more clonally expanded and had lower generation probabilities. Presence/absence analyses assumed roughly uniform sequencing depth across donors, an assumption that may not hold. The study listed 150 to 200 TCR beta chains as associated with cytomegalovirus. HLA typing was unavailable for some donors at each locus, so association tests used only the typed subset. According to the authors, the approach could potentially be generalized to other disease states and immunological phenotypes. In vitro tests confirmed that a few of the cytomegalovirus-associated TCR beta chains recognize cytomegalovirus antigens. When HLA alleles, especially DR and DQ, strongly co-occurred, TCR associations were difficult to assign to individual alleles. A later analysis found that TCR association rates varied across HLA loci, with DRB1 alleles showing the most associated TCRs and HLA-C alleles the fewest. Several of the top co-occurrence clusters appeared to be linked to parvovirus B19, influenza, CMV and Epstein-Barr virus, according to a later analysis. Across donors, most TCR sequences were observed very rarely, whereas some public TCRs were present in many individuals.

There are 14 amino acids in the CDR3, from cysteine to phenylalanine inclusive. Of all the DNA, just the CDR3 is kept, 42 bases in frame from base 1. The germline V gene (reference sequence) supplies CDR1 SGHNT and CDR2 YYREEE. V loses 4 bases at its end and J loses 2 bases; junction bases beyond the gene matches: 4. To note about this clone: Which antigen it targets is not known. No much larger clone exists at a distance of one base, and base qualities are not known.

Library preparation employed the immunoSEQ multiplex PCR assay. For the multiplex PCR, a mixture combining 60 forward primers for TCR Vbeta segments and 13 reverse primers for TCR Jbeta segments was used. The CDR3 region of rearranged TCR beta genes was amplified from genomic DNA by a multiplex PCR assay. The amplified TCR beta libraries were sequenced on the Illumina HiSeq System as 87-base-pair reads. As for the original processing: A later analysis tallied some 79 million unique TCR beta chains across the approximately 670 repertoires, and approximately 11 million of those chains were shared by two or more donors. To remove PCR and sequencing errors, raw reads were error-corrected and collapsed into unique sequences using a nearest-neighbor algorithm that merged closely related sequences. V, D and J gene segments were assigned by aligning CDR3 sequences to IMGT reference sequences. For a sequence to be retained, at least a six-nucleotide match to both a V gene segment and a J gene segment was required. Rearrangements were called productive when the CDR3 lacked stop codons and stayed in frame with V and J; all others were non-productive. CDR3 was defined by IMGT convention, running from the second conserved V-encoded cysteine to the conserved J-encoded phenylalanine. The earlier analysis of some 580 of the donors excluded any sequence lacking an unambiguous match to a single V gene segment. In an earlier analysis of 587 of the donors, V segments were called functional above 56.7% productive rearrangements and were called segregating when the between-donor standard deviation exceeded 5%. To diagnose cytomegalovirus status from the catalog of TCR beta chain sequences, a statistical classification framework was built. A later analysis assigned V and J genes by comparing TCR nucleotide sequences with IMGT/GENE-DB human TR gene sequences. In a later analysis, CDR3 sequences and most-parsimonious VDJ recombination scenarios were assigned using the TCRdist pipeline. In a later analysis, each TCR beta chain was defined by its CDR3 amino acid sequence together with its V-gene family, and reads lacking a unique V-gene family were excluded. A later analysis removed 600 or so highly shared, low-generation-probability nucleotide sequences to deal with suspected cross-contamination and a sequencing artifact. For each public chain, a later analysis derived a clonal expansion index from normalized ranks of inferred template counts within each repertoire. In a later analysis, generation probabilities were computed with a VDJ recombination model fitted to out-of-frame rearrangements, and the resulting probabilities were checked against IGoR. In a later analysis, hypergeometric tests were used to score TCR-TCR, TCR-HLA and TCR-CMV co-occurrence, with a repertoire-size bias correction applied to TCR pairs. A later analysis estimated false discovery rates by permuting HLA or CMV assignments 20 times. In a later analysis, co-occurring TCRs were grouped using DBSCAN, and TCRdist sequence similarity was added for clustering within HLA-allele-positive subsets. Co-occurrence clustering excluded repertoires with fewer than 30,000 or more than 120,000 public chains, plus five with anomalous nucleotide sharing. TCRdb holds this immuneACCESS table with in-frame rearrangements only. Some clones are missing; in checked studies, unresolved V genes explain under half, and the rest has no known cause. D and trimming come from the DNA, and the V and J calls and clone size come from that table. The sample table records about 160,000 clones; about 82% of these occur just once. The ten largest clones represent about 7% of the sample.

The cohort consisted of some 730 healthy bone marrow donors. At the time of sampling, all cohort members were nominally healthy, though unrecorded immune exposures were likely present. The donor was CMV seropositive and was included in the group of 250 to 350 seropositive cohort members. A peripheral blood sample was provided by each donor, and peripheral blood mononuclear cells were used for TCR beta sequencing. The Qiagen DNeasy Blood Extraction Kit was used to extract genomic DNA from the blood cell samples. The V gene is TRBV5-4 and the J gene is TRBJ2-5, with TRBD1 matching 8 junction bases. The sequence was collected from a woman aged 30 to 39 in good health and CMV-seropositive. Sequencing was carried out using PBMCs. The CDR3 reads as follows: CASSPGTGQETQYF. The nucleotide sequence reads as follows: TGTGCCAGCAGCCCTGGGACAGGTCAAGAGACCCAGTACTTC.